A selection of T cell receptor beta chains follows, all from one sample in a study of T cell repertoires in cytomegalovirus infection. Via MiXCR, TCRdb re-called the reads, giving one row per CDR3 protein. The sample holds over 100,000 distinct CDR3 sequences, 29% seen once. No antigens are known for them. The material was CD8+ T cells from cultured PBMCs, obtained from culture after CMV antigen stimulation. The origin of the receptors is a human donor in good health (CMV status not recorded). Some clones in this sample may be carry-over from other donors' samples. CDR3s include the opening cysteine and the closing phenylalanine or tryptophan.

TRBJ1-2	TRBV29-1	CSVEVVAGTYGYTF
TRBJ2-1	TRBV20-1	CSASSVPLGEQFF
TRBJ1-1	TRBV6-2/TRBV6-3	CASSQSYPEAFF
TRBJ2-1	TRBV29-1	CSVEGLAGRYNEQFF
TRBJ1-1	TRBV7-6	CASSLASDRNEAFF
TRBJ1-1	TRBV6-5	CASRQGMGYTEAFF
TRBJ1-2	TRBV29-1	CSVGSTYGYTF
TRBJ2-1	TRBV11-2	CASSLPEAGDYNEQFF
TRBJ2-3	TRBV7-8	CASSSIAGTSDSTDTQYF
TRBJ2-7	TRBV27	CASSLSVPRTHYEQYF
TRBJ1-5	TRBV7-9	CAGSLQNQPQHF
TRBJ1-1	TRBV19	CASSLDLGDTEAFF
TRBJ2-1	TRBV6-2/TRBV6-3	CASSLRGGQKNNEQFF
TRBJ1-1	TRBV7-9	CASSLAGAMNTEAFF
TRBJ1-2	TRBV7-2	CASATVPGAYGYTF
TRBJ2-5	TRBV19	CASSPGETQYF
TRBJ2-3	TRBV5-6	CASTLRGDTQYF
TRBJ2-1	TRBV7-9	CASSLGPPTYNEQFF
TRBJ2-3	TRBV2	CASSESGGGDTDTQYF
TRBJ2-5	TRBV27	CASKDSGAQETQYF
TRBJ2-1	TRBV7-8	CASSLALDSGLREQFF
TRBJ1-2	TRBV6-1	CASRDGAGGYTF
TRBJ2-2	TRBV2	CASSETANTGELFF
TRBJ2-4	TRBV20-1	CSASGGLLAKNIQYF
TRBJ1-5	TRBV6-4	CASSEDLSNPQHF
TRBJ2-5	TRBV7-9	CASSFPGGYQETQYF
TRBJ1-1	TRBV5-1	CASRAGTQNTEAFF
TRBJ2-1	TRBV25-1	CASSDRAEQFF
TRBJ2-1	TRBV9	CASSVGPSGGSSYNEQFF
TRBJ2-3	TRBV24-1	CATSDSGQPAFDTQYF
TRBJ2-2	TRBV27	CASSYGQGAFGELFF
TRBJ2-7	TRBV20-1	CSARDTTGTPYGQYF
TRBJ2-1	TRBV11-2	CASRGAGDEQFF
TRBJ2-2	TRBV27	CASSLRQAFAGELFF
TRBJ2-7	TRBV12-3/TRBV12-4	CASSPSAYEQYF
TRBJ1-1	TRBV19	CASTTGGALNTEAFF
TRBJ1-2	TRBV20-1	CSARRGVEGGYTF
TRBJ2-1	TRBV5-4	CASSQGSNEQFF